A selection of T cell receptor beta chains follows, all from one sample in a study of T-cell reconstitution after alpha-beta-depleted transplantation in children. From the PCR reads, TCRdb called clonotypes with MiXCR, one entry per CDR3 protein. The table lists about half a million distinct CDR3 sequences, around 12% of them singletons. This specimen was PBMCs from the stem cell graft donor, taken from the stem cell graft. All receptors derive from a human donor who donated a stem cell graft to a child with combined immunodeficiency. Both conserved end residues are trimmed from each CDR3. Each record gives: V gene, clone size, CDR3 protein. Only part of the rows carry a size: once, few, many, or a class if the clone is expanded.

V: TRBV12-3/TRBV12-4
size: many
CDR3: ASSFQLAGANTGELF

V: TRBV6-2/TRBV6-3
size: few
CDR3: ASIQQYGYEQY

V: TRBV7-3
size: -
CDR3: ASSLGSGGAGRTDTQY

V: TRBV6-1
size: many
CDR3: ASSGDNTYEQY

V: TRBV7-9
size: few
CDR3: ASSLRHEKLF

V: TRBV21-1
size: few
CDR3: ASSPSRGPETQY

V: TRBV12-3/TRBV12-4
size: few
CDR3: ASSLGRPRGPLNTEAF

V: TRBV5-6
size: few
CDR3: ASSKMGDSNQPQH

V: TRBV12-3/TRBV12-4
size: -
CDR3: ASSTHRDSKEF

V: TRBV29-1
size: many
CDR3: SVGDTDQPQH

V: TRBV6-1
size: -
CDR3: ASSSGSFISYNEQF

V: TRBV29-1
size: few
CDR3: SVETGGSYEQY

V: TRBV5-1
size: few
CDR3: ASSLRGEAAAGYT

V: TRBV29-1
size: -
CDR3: SSQTDAYNEQF

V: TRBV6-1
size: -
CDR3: ASKTGGPPDTQY

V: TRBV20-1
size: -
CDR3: SARKTPQETQY

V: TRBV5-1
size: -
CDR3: ASSLGDGVPDTQY

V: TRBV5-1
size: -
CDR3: ASSVQQRTTLSGANVLT

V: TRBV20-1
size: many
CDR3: SASPDRASGVNEQF

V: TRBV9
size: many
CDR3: ASSVGPNEKLF

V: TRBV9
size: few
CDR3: ASSATSGTQETQY

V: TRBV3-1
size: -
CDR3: ASTGTDTGELF

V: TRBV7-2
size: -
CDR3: ASSVGWGELF

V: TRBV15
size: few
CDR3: ATSRDGGDEQY

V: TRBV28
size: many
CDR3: ASSHPADSGTQY

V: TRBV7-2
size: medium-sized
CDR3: ASSPGGYTQY

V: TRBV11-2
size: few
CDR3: ASSAGDRKAF

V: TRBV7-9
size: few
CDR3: ASSPPDGHWGTGELF

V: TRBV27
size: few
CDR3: ASSPNPTLARNTGELF

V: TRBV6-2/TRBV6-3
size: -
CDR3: ASTPGGAGARMIRGTGELF

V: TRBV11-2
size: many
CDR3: ASSLDPGLAGTYNEQF

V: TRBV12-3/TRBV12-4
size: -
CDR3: ASSGEGGETQY

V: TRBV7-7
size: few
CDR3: ASSFHATTGRITGELF

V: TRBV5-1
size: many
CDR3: ASSLGGQGINEQY

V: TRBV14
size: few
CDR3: ASALGKGNTGELF

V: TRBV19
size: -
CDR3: ASRVRWDPRSDEQF

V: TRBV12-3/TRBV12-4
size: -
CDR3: ASSFDPASGRGLF

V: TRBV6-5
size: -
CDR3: ASSYSGQVHNEKLF

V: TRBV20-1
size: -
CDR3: SASKGASQQETQY

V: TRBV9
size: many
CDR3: ASSVTSGDQETQY

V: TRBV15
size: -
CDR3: ATSRELAGYNEQF

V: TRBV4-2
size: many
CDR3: ASSAGEGFGANVLT

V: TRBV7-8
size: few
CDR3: ASSFVAGPYEQY

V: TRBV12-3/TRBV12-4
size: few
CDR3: ASSLSRGIEQY

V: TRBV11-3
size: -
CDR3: ASSPRPSADTQY

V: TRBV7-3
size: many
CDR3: ASSQGGSAGEWF

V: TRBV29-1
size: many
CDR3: SVVITASYNEQF

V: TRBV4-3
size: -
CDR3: ASSQDLLLGSYEQY

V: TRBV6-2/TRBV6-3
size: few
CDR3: ASSPLAGGADTQY

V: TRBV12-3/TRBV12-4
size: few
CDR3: ASSFRGQETQY

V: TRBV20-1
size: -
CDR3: SARIPGLAGDEQY

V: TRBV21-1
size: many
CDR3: ASSKKWGTDTQY

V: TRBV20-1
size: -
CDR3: SAFRGRGTEAF

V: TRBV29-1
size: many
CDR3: SLERGGELF

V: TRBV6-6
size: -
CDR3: ASSYRPSETQY